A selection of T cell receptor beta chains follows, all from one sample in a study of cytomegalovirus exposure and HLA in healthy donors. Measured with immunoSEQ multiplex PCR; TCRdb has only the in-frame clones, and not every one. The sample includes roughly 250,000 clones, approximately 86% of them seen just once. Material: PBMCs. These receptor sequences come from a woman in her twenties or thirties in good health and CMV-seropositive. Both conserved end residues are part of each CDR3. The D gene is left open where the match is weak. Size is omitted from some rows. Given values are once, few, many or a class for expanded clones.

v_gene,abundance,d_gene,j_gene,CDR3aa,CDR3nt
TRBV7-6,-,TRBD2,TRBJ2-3,CASSLVLAGDTQYF,TGTGCCAGCAGCTTAGTACTAGCGGGAGATACGCAGTATTTT
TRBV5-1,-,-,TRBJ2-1,CASSLSPGLKNEQFF,TGCGCCAGCAGCTTAAGCCCGGGACTCAAAAATGAGCAGTTCTTC
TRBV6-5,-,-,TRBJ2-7,CASRTRSSYEQYF,TGTGCCAGCCGGACACGGAGCTCCTACGAGCAGTACTTC
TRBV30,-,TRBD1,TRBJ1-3,CAWSVGTGDGNTIYF,TGTGCCTGGAGTGTGGGGACAGGGGACGGAAACACCATATATTTT
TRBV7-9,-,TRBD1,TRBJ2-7,CASSGERTGLLQYF,TGTGCCAGCAGCGGCGAAAGGACAGGGTTACTTCAGTACTTC
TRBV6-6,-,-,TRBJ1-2,CASTQGYDYTF,TGTGCCAGCACTCAGGGTTACGACTACACCTTC
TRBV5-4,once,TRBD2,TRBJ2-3,CASSLGLAGEDTQYF,TGTGCCAGCAGCTTGGGACTAGCGGGAGAGGATACGCAGTATTTT
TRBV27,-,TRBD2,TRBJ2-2,CASMRERTGELFF,TGTGCCAGCATGCGGGAGAGAACCGGGGAGCTGTTTTTT
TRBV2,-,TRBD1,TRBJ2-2,CASKGQGASGELFF,TGTGCCAGCAAAGGACAGGGGGCGTCCGGGGAGCTGTTTTTT
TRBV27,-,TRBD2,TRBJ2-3,CASSLPGTSERDTQYF,TGTGCCAGCAGTTTACCCGGGACTAGCGAAAGAGATACGCAGTATTTT
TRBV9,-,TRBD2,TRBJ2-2,CASSVVAGVSGELFF,TGTGCCAGCAGCGTAGTAGCGGGCGTATCCGGGGAGCTGTTTTTT
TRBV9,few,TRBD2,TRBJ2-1,CASSTGVAGGFEQFF,TGTGCCAGCAGCACCGGGGTTGCGGGAGGCTTTGAGCAGTTCTTC
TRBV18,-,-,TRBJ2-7,CASSPSFYEQYF,TGTGCCAGCTCACCATCGTTCTACGAGCAGTACTTC
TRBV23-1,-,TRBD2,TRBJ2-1,CASRTEREGPHNEQFF,TGCGCCAGCCGAACGGAGCGGGAGGGGCCACACAATGAGCAGTTCTTC
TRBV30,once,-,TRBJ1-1,CAWSPTSRGSDTEAFF,TGTGCCTGGAGTCCCACTTCAAGGGGATCGGACACTGAAGCTTTCTTT
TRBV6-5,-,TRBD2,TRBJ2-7,CASSYDLGGRAEQYF,TGTGCCAGCAGTTACGATCTTGGCGGGAGGGCCGAGCAGTACTTC
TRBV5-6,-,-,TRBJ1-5,CASSPPGMGNQPQHF,TGTGCCAGCAGCCCCCCCGGGATGGGCAATCAGCCCCAGCATTTT
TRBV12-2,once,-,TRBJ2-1,CASRLVFLYNEQFF,TGTGCAAGTCGCTTAGTGTTCTTATACAATGAGCAGTTCTTC
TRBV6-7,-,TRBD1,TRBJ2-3,CASHTGASTTDTQYF,TGTGCCAGCCACACAGGGGCCTCAACCACAGATACGCAGTATTTT
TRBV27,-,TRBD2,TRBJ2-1,CASSLSGLAGARPYNEQFF,TGTGCCAGCAGTTTATCGGGACTAGCGGGAGCTCGTCCCTACAATGAGCAGTTCTTC
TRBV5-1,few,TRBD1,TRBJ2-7,CASSLDRELYEQYF,TGCGCCAGCAGCTTAGACAGGGAGCTGTACGAGCAGTACTTC
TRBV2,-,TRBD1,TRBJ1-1,CASRDRENTEAFF,TGTGCCAGCAGAGACAGGGAAAACACTGAAGCTTTCTTT
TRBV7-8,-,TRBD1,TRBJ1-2,CASSRGQGYYGYTF,TGTGCCAGCAGCCGCGGACAGGGATACTATGGCTACACCTTC
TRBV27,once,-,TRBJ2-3,CASSLSLLTDTQYF,TGTGCCAGCAGTTTGTCCTTACTCACAGATACGCAGTATTTT
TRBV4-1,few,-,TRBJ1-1,CASSQDPTANTEAFF,TGCGCCAGCAGCCAAGATCCAACAGCGAACACTGAAGCTTTCTTT
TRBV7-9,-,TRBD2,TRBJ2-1,CASSVLAGYNEQFF,TGTGCCAGCAGTGTACTAGCGGGGTACAATGAGCAGTTCTTC
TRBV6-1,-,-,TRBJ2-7,CASSEGPNSYEQYF,TGTGCCAGCAGTGAAGGGCCGAATTCCTACGAGCAGTACTTC
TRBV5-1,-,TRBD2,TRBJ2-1,CASRARGTSGSYNEQFF,TGCGCCAGCAGGGCCAGAGGGACTAGCGGGTCCTACAATGAGCAGTTCTTC
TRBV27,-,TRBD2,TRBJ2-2,CASSYLAGVSTGELFF,TGTGCCAGCAGTTACCTAGCGGGAGTTAGCACCGGGGAGCTGTTTTTT
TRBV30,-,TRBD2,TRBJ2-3,CAWKGSGRRTDTQYF,TGTGCCTGGAAGGGGAGCGGGAGGCGTACAGATACGCAGTATTTT
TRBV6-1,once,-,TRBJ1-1,CASSVSITEAFF,TGTGCCAGCAGTGTGTCCATCACTGAAGCTTTCTTT
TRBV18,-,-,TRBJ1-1,CASSPAGGSVTEAFF,TGTGCCAGCTCCCCGGCGGGGGGCTCAGTCACTGAAGCTTTCTTT
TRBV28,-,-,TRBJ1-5,CASSLTQGWEPQHF,TGTGCCAGCAGTTTAACTCAGGGTTGGGAGCCCCAGCATTTT
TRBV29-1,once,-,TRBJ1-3,CSVVAVGRSGNTIYF,TGCAGCGTTGTAGCGGTAGGGCGGTCTGGAAACACCATATATTTT
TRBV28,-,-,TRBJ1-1,CASSLSFSESAEAFF,TGTGCCAGCAGCCTATCGTTTTCGGAAAGCGCTGAAGCTTTCTTT
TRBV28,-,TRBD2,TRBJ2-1,CASSLTSGGSSYNEQFF,TGTGCCAGCAGTTTAACTAGCGGGGGGAGCTCCTACAATGAGCAGTTCTTC
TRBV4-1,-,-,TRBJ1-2,CASSQDMAVLYGYTF,TGCGCCAGCAGCCAAGATATGGCAGTTCTCTATGGCTACACCTTC
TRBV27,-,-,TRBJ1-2,CASSPGRNYGYTF,TGTGCCAGCAGTCCAGGGCGGAACTATGGCTACACCTTC
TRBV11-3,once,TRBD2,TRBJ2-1,CASSSGLAGGDNEQFF,TGTGCCAGCAGCTCTGGACTAGCGGGAGGAGACAATGAGCAGTTCTTC
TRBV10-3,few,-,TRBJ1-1,CAISELSGETEAFF,TGTGCCATCAGTGAGCTATCAGGCGAAACTGAAGCTTTCTTT
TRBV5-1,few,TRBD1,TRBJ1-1,CASSSDTGGTEAFF,TGCGCCAGCAGCTCCGATACAGGGGGCACTGAAGCTTTCTTT
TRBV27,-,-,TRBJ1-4,CASSYNPRVGFEKLFF,TGTGCCAGCAGTTACAACCCCAGGGTTGGATTTGAAAAACTGTTTTTT
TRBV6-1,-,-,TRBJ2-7,CASSEYVTGEGYF,TGTGCCAGCAGTGAATACGTGACGGGAGAGGGGTACTTC
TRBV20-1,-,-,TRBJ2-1,CSARIGVEQFF,TGCAGTGCTAGAATAGGGGTTGAGCAGTTCTTC
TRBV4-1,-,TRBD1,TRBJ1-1,CASSQVFGTGSYTEAFF,TGCGCCAGCAGCCAAGTTTTCGGGACAGGGAGTTACACTGAAGCTTTCTTT
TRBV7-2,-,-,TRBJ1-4,CASSFRVPGGEKLFF,TGTGCCAGCAGCTTCCGGGTCCCCGGGGGGGAAAAACTGTTTTTT